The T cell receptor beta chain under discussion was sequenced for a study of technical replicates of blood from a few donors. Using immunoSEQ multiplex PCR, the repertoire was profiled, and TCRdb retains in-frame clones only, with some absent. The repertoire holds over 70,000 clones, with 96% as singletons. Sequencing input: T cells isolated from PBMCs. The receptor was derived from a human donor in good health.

The CDR3 bases are TGCGCCAGCAGCCAAAAGAGGTTCACACCGGTAGATTGGGTGGACACTGAAGCTTTCTTT. Protein: CASSQKRFTPVDWVDTEAFF. V usage is TRBV4-1 and J usage is TRBJ1-1, with D unresolved. Germline CDR1 MGHRA, CDR2 YSYEKL. The V gene lost 2 bases and the J gene lost 3 bases, with 28 bases spanning the gap. The CDR3 runs to 20 residues.